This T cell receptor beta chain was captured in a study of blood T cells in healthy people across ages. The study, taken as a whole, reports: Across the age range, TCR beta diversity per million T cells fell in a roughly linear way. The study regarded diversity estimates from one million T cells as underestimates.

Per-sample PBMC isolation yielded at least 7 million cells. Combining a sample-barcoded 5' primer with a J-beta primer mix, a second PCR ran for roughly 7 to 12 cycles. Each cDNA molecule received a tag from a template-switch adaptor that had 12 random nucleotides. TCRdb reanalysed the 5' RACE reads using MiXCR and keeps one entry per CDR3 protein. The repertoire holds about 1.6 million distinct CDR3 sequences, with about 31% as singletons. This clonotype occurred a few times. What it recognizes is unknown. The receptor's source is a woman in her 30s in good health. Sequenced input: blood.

The CDR3 region has the DNA TGTGCCACCAGCAGGAATTATCCCGGGACAGGGACCTACGAGCAGTACTTC. Residues: CATSRNYPGTGTYEQYF. The rearrangement uses TRBV15 and TRBJ2-7; 9 nucleotides align to TRBD1. The CDR3 totals 17 residues. The trim removed 3 bases at V and 2 bases at J, leaving 11 bases unmatched. Germline values: CDR1 LNHNV, CDR2 YYDKDF (reference sequence).